The subject of this entry is one T cell receptor (beta chain). This specimen belongs to a study of blood T cell repertoires in COVID-19. Looking at the study overall: Specimens from acute and convalescent COVID-19 originated in the United States, Italy and Spain. The cDNA or gDNA used as material had been derived from T cells, B-cell-depleted T cells, or PBMCs.

As processed by the authors: Reference gene primer amplification gave estimated nucleated cell counts. Profiled with immunoSEQ multiplex PCR; TCRdb holds only in-frame clones, not every one. V, J and clone size are those of that table, while D and trimming were read from the DNA. The sample records 13,000 or so clones, 85% to 90% being singletons. Germline V gene lookup returns CDR1 LNHDA and CDR2 SQIVND (reference sequence). Trimming took off 10 bases at V and 8 bases at J, with 11 bases between the two ends. The CDR3 is 10 residues long. Sequences were obtained from peripheral blood. The clonotype comes from a human donor with active COVID-19. The donor label of this sample is uncertain. The V and J genes are TRBV19 and TRBJ1-1; D is unresolved. The CDR3 here is CATPGEEAFF. CDR3 coding DNA: TGTGCCACCCCCGGGGAGGAAGCTTTCTTT.